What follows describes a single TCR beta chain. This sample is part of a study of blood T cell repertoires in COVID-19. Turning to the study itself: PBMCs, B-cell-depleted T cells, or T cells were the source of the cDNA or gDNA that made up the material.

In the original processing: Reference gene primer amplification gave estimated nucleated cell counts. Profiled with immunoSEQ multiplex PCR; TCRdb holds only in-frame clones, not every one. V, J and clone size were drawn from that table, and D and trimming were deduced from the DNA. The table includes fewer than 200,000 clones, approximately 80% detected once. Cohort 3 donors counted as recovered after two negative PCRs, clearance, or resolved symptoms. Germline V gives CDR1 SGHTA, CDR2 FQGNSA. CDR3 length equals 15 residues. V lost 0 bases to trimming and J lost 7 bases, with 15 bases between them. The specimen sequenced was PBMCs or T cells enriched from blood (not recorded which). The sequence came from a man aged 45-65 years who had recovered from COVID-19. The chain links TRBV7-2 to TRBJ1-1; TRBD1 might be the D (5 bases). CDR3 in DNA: TGTGCCAGCAGCTTAGCCCGCGTGGGAGGGGTTGAAGCTTTCTTT. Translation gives CASSLARVGGVEAFF.